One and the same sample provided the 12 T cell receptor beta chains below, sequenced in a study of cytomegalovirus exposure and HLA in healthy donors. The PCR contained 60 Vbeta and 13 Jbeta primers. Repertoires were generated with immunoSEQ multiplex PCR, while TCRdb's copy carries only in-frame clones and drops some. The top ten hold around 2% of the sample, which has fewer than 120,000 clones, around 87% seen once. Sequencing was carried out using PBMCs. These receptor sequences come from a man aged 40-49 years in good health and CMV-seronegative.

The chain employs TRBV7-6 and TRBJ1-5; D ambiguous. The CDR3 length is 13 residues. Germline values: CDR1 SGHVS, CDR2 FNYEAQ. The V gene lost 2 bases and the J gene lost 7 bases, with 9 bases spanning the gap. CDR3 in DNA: TGTGCCAGCAGCTTAAACGGTTACCAGCCCCAGCATTTT. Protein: CASSLNGYQPQHF.

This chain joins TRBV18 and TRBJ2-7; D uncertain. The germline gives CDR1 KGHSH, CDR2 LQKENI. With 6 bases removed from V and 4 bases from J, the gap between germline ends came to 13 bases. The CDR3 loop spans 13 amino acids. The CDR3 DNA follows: TGTGCCAGCTCTGAAAACAAGATATACGAGCAGTACTTC. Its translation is CASSENKIYEQYF.

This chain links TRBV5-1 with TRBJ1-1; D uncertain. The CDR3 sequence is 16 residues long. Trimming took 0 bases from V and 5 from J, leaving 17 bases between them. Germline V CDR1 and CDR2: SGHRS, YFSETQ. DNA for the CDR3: TGCGCCAGCAGCTTGGGCACGTTGGGAGGGCAAACTGAAGCTTTCTTT. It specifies CASSLGTLGGQTEAFF.

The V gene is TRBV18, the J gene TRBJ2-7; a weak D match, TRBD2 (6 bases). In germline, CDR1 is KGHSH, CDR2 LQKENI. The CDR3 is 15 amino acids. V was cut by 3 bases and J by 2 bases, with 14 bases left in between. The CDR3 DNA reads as TGTGCCAGCTCACCTTTGGACGGAGGGACCTACGAGCAGTACTTC. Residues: CASSPLDGGTYEQYF.

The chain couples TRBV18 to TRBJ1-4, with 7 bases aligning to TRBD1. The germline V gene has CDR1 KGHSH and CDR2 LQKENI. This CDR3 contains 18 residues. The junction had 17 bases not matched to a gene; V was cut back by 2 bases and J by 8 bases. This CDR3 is CASSPFMGQLTVSEKLFF. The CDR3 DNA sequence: TGTGCCAGCTCACCATTTATGGGACAGCTCACAGTATCCGAAAAACTGTTTTTT.

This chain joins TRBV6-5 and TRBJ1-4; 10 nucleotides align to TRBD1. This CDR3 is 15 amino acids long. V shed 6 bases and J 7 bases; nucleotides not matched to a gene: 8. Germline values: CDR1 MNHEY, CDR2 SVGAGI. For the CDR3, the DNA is TGTGCCAGCAGCGACCCAGGACAGGGGGGTGAAAAACTGTTTTTT. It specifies CASSDPGQGGEKLFF.

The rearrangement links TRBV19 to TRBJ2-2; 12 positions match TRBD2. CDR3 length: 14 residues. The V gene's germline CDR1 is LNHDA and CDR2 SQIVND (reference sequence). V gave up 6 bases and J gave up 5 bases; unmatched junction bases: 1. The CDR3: CASRLAGGTGELFF. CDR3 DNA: TGTGCCAGTAGACTAGCGGGGGGTACCGGGGAGCTGTTTTTT.

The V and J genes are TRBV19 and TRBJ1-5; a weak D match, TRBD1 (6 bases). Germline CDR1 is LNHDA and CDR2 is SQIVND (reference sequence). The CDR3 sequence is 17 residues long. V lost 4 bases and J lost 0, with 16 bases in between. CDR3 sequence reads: CASSSGEGGSSNQPQHF. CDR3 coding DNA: TGTGCCAGTAGTAGTGGGGAGGGGGGATCTAGCAATCAGCCCCAGCATTTT. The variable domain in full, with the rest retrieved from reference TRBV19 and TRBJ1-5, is DGGITQSPKYLFRKEGQNVTLSCEQNLNHDAMYWYRQDPGQGLRLIYYSQIVNDFQKGDIAEGYSVSREKKESFPLTVTSAQKNPTAFYLCASSSGEGGSSNQPQHFGDGTRLSIL.

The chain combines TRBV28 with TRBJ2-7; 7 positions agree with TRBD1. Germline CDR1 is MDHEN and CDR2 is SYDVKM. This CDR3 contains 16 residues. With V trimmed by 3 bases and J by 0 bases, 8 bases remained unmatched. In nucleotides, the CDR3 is TGTGCCAGCAGTTTCACAGGGGCCTTGGGCTCCTACGAGCAGTACTTC. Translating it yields CASSFTGALGSYEQYF. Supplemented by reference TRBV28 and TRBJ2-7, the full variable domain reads DVKVTQSSRYLVKRTGEKVFLECVQDMDHENMFWYRQDPGLGLRLIYFSYDVKMKEKGDIPEGYSVSREKKERFSLILESASTNQTSMYLCASSFTGALGSYEQYFGPGTRLTVT.

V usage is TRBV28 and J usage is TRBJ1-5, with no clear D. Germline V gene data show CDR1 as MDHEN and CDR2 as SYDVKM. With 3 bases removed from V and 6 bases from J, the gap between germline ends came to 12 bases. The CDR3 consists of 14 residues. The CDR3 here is CASSFSGIGQPQHF. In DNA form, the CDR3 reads TGTGCCAGCAGTTTTTCTGGCATTGGTCAGCCCCAGCATTTT.

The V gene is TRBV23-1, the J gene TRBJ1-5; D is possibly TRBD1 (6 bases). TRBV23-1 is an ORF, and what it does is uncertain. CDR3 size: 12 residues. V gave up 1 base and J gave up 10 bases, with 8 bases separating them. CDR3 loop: CASSQWGQPQHF. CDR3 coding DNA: TGCGCCAGCAGTCAATGGGGACAACCCCAGCATTTT.

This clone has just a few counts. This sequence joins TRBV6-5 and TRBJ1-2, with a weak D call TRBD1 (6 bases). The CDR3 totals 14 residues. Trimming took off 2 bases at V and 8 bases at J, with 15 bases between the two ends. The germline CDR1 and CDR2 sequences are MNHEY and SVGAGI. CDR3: CASSYGRGLGGYTF. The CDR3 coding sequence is TGTGCCAGCAGTTACGGCAGGGGATTGGGGGGCTACACCTTC.